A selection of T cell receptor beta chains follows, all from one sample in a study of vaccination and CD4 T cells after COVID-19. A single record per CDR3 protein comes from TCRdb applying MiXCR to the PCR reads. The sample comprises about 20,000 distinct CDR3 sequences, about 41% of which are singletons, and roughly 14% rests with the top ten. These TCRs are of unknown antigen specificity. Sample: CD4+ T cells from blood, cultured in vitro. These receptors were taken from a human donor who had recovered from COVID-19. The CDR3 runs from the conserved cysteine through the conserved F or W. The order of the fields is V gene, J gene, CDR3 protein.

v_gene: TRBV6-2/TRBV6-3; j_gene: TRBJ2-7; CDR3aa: CASSYKRGYSYEQYF
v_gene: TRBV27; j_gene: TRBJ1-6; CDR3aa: CASSLSGQGGSPLHF
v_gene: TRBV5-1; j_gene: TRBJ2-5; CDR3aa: CASSLGQGGLETQYF
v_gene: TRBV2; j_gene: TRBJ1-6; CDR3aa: CASSEVGGRNSPLHF
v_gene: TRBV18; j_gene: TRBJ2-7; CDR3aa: CASSPSFSGGPYEQYF
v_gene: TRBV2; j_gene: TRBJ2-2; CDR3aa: CASSGQGATGELFF
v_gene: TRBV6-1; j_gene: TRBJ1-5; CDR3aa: CASSPQGGSSNQPQHF
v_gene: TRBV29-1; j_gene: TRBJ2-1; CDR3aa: CSVEISGGPYNEQFF
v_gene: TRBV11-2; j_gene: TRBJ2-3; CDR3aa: CASSSGTSGGWTDTQYF
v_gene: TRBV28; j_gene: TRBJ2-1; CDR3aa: CASRRSGSYNEQFF
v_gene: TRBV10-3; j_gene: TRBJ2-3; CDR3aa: CATEGLAGFTDTQYF
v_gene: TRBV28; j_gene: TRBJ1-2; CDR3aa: CATLLPRRVNYGYTF
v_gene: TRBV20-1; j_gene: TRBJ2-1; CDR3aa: CSARGNLAGGAFNEQFF
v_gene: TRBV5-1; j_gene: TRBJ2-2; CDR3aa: CASSPLGQGTDTGELFF
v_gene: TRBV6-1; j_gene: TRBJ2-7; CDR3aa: CASSEARASDGYEQYF
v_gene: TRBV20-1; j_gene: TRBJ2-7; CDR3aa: CSGLGSFAYEQYF
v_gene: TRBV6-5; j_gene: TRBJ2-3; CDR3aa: CASSYGGLPALGRSTDTQYF
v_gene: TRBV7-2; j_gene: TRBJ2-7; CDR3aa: CASSLYTGAEQYF
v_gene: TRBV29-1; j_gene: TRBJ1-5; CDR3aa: CSVEERKSNQPQHF
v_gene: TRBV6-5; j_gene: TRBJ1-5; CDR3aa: CASSYDLRGPVVFVSQHF
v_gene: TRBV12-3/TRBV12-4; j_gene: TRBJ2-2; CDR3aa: CASSLGPNTGELFF
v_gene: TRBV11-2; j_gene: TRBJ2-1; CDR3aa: CASSPTGANSYNEQFF
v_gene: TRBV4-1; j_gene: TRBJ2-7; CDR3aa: CASSQETGTGLSYEQYF
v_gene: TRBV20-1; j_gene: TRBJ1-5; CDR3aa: CSARTDSNQPQHF
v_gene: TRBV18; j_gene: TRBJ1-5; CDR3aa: CASSPTPLARDNQPQHF
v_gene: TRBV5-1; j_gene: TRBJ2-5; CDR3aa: CASSLVSVQETQYF
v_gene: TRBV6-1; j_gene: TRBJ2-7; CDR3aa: CASSEGTGGNYEQYF
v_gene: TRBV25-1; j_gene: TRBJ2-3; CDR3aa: CASRRASTDTQYF
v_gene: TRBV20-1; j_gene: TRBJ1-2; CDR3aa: CSARSFIGGSGGYTF
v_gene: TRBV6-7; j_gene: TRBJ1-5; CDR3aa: CASIGGRGNQPQHF
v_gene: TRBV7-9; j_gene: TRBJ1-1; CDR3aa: CASSLESSANTEAFF
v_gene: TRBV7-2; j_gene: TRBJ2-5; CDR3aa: CASSQDGLQTQYF
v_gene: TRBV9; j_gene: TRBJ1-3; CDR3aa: CASSVMLWKAANSGNTIYF
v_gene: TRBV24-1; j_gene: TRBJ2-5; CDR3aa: CATSGGTQETQYF
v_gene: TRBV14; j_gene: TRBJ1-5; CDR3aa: CASSLGQQPQHF
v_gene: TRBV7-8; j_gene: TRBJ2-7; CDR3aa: CASSFDLEQYF
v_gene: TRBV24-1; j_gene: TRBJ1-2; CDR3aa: CATSKGGYGYTF
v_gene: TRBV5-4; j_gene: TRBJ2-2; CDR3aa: CASSRGNTGELFF
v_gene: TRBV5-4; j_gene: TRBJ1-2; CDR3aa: CASSSGQEHYGYTF
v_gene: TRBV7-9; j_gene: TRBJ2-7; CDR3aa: CASSLGQGGDEQYF
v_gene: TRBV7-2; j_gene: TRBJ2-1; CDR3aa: CASSFDLGSYNEQFF
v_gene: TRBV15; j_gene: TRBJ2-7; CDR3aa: CATSRGPGVVNEQYF
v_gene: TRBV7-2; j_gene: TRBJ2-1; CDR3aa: CASSLNPSPAHEQFF
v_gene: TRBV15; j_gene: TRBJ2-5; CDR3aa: CATSREGETQYF
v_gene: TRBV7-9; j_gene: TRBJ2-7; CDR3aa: CASVPPTIFGIGQYF
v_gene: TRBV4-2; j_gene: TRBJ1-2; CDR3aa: CASSQQGLDGYTF
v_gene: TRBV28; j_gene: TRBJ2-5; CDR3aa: CASSPGLAGQETQYF
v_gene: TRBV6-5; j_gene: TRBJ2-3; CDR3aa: CASSYSGGMSMDTQYF
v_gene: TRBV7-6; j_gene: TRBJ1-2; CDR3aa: CASSLGGTGRAF
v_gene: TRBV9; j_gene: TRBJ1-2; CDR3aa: CASSARGGYTF
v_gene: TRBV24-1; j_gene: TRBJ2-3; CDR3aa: CATSDTQGASDTQYF